The rows below give T cell receptor beta chains drawn from one sample of a study of T cell responses to AZD1222 COVID-19 vaccine. The method was immunoSEQ multiplex PCR; TCRdb's version includes in-frame clones alone and lacks a portion of them. The sample includes hundreds of thousands of clones, under 95% of them seen just once. The sequences come from peripheral blood, collected on day 0 of MenACWY control vaccination. These receptor sequences come from an adult in good health. CDR3s include the opening cysteine and the closing phenylalanine or tryptophan. The order of the fields is D gene, J gene, CDR3 length, clone size, V gene, CDR3 DNA, CDR3 protein. A D gene is named only where the DNA matches it firmly. The size entry is marked missing in some rows and otherwise reads once, few, many or a size class.

NA | TRBJ1-4 | 14 | NA | TRBV6-1 | TGTGCCAGCAGTGAAAGTAGAATTGATGAAAAACTGTTTTTT | CASSESRIDEKLFF
NA | TRBJ2-3 | 14 | NA | TRBV9 | TGTGCCAGCAACGAAGGGGGAAGCACAGATACGCAGTATTTT | CASNEGGSTDTQYF
TRBD1 | TRBJ1-1 | 14 | once | TRBV10-1 | TGCGCCAGCAGTGCCACAGGGGCAGGGACTGAAGCTTTCTTT | CASSATGAGTEAFF
NA | TRBJ1-2 | 12 | NA | TRBV7-8 | TGTGCCAGCAGCTTAGTAGGGTTTGGCTACACCTTC | CASSLVGFGYTF
NA | TRBJ1-4 | 12 | NA | TRBV3-1/TRBV3-2 | TGTGCCAGCCGACAGTATAATGAAAAACTGTTTTTT | CASRQYNEKLFF
NA | TRBJ2-5 | 13 | NA | TRBV3-1/TRBV3-2 | TGTGCCAGCTCCGCACAGGGTCAGGAGACCCAGTACTTC | CASSAQGQETQYF
TRBD1 | TRBJ1-6 | 15 | NA | TRBV7-2 | TGTGCCAGCAGCCTTCAGGACAGGGCCAATTCACCCCTCCACTTT | CASSLQDRANSPLHF
NA | TRBJ2-2 | 16 | NA | TRBV11-2 | TGTGCCAGCAGCTCCCCCGGGATCAGGAACACCGGGGAGCTGTTTTTT | CASSSPGIRNTGELFF
TRBD2 | TRBJ2-1 | 19 | once | TRBV15 | TGTGCCACCAGCAGAGATGGGTCTAGCGGGGGGCCGTATCGCAATGAGCAGTTCTTC | CATSRDGSSGGPYRNEQFF
TRBD1 | TRBJ1-2 | 11 | NA | TRBV20-1 | TGCAGTGCTTGGGACAGCTATGGCTACACCTTC | CSAWDSYGYTF
NA | TRBJ1-4 | 16 | NA | TRBV18 | TGTGCCAGCTCCCAGAGATCCGTAGCGACTTATGAAAAACTGTTTTTT | CASSQRSVATYEKLFF
NA | TRBJ1-1 | 17 | NA | TRBV7-2 | TGTGCCAGCAGCTTTCGAGGAGGGCGGATCCAGCGAGGTGAAGCTTTCTTT | CASSFRGGRIQRGEAFF
TRBD1 | TRBJ1-1 | 15 | NA | TRBV5-6 | TGTGCCAGCAGCCCCCCTTTTGACAGGGCCACTGAAGCTTTCTTT | CASSPPFDRATEAFF
NA | TRBJ2-7 | 11 | NA | TRBV20-1 | TGCAGTGCCCGGGGACCATACGAGCAGTACTTC | CSARGPYEQYF
NA | TRBJ1-1 | 16 | NA | TRBV3-1/TRBV3-2 | TGTGCCAGCAGCCAAGGCAGTCAACAGGGTGTAGCAGAAGCTTTCTTT | CASSQGSQQGVAEAFF
NA | TRBJ1-5 | 15 | NA | TRBV6-2/TRBV6-3 | TGTGCCAGCAGTTACTCTGGGCGTGGCAATCAGCCCCAGCATTTT | CASSYSGRGNQPQHF
NA | TRBJ1-1 | 15 | NA | TRBV7-2 | TGTGCCAGCAGCTTAGAGGGACAAGCGAACACTGAAGCTTTCTTT | CASSLEGQANTEAFF
NA | TRBJ1-5 | 15 | NA | TRBV6-6 | TGTGCCAGCAGTTACTCTTCAGGGGGCAATCAGCCCCAGCATTTT | CASSYSSGGNQPQHF
NA | TRBJ2-7 | 14 | NA | TRBV3-1/TRBV3-2 | TGTGCCAGCAGCGCTTTAGGGGGAGGGTACGAGCAGTACTTC | CASSALGGGYEQYF
NA | TRBJ2-4 | 14 | NA | TRBV5-8 | TGTGCCAGCAGCTTGATTGGGTCAAAAAACATTCAGTACTTC | CASSLIGSKNIQYF
NA | TRBJ1-4 | 14 | few | TRBV5-1 | TGCGCCAGCAGCGGACAGCCAACTAATGAAAAACTGTTTTTT | CASSGQPTNEKLFF
TRBD2 | TRBJ2-3 | 15 | NA | TRBV2 | TGTGCCAGCAGTACCGGGACTAGCGGGAGGGATACGCAGTATTTT | CASSTGTSGRDTQYF
TRBD1 | TRBJ2-1 | 14 | NA | TRBV28 | TGTGCCAGCAGTTTATCGACAGGGGGTCGAGAGCAGTTCTTC | CASSLSTGGREQFF
TRBD1 | TRBJ1-1 | 11 | NA | TRBV2 | TGTGCCAGCAGGGAACAGGGGGAAGCTTTCTTT | CASREQGEAFF
NA | TRBJ2-7 | 12 | NA | TRBV12-3/TRBV12-4 | TGTGCCAGCAGCCCGGGCACTTACGAGCAGTACTTC | CASSPGTYEQYF
NA | TRBJ1-1 | 18 | NA | TRBV19 | TGTGCCAGTAGTATATCCGGGCAGAGGGACTACAGGAACACTGAAGCTTTCTTT | CASSISGQRDYRNTEAFF
NA | TRBJ2-7 | 16 | NA | TRBV4-3 | TGCGCCAGCAGCCAAGATCTCCGTACCCCGACCCGCGAGCAGTACTTC | CASSQDLRTPTREQYF
NA | TRBJ1-6 | 15 | NA | TRBV7-2 | TGTGCCAGCAGCCCACGGGTGCCAGTTAATTCACCCCTCCACTTT | CASSPRVPVNSPLHF
NA | TRBJ1-5 | 18 | NA | TRBV12-2 | TGTGCAAGTCGCTTAGGTCATTCGACAGGGACAAGCAATCAGCCCCAGCATTTT | CASRLGHSTGTSNQPQHF